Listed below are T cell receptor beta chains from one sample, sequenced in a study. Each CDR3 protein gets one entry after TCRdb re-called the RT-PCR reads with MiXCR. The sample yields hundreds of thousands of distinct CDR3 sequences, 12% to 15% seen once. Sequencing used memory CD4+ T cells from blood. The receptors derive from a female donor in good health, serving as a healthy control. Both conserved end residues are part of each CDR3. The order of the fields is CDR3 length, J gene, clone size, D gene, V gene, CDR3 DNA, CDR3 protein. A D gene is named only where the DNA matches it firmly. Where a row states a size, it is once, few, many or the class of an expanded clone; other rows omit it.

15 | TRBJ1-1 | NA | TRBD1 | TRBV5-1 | TGCGCCAGCAGCCCCTGGGACAGGGGTTCGGCTGAAGCTTTCTTT | CASSPWDRGSAEAFF
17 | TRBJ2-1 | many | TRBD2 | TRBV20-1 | TGCAGTGCTAGAGGGGGACTAGCGGGAAAGCGGTACAATGAGCAGTTCTTC | CSARGGLAGKRYNEQFF
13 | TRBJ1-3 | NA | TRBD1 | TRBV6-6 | TGTGCCAGCAGTTCAGGGGGCGCGGGCACCATATATTTT | CASSSGGAGTIYF
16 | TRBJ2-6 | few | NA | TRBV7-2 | TGTGCCAGCAGCTCCGGGCCATTCTCTGGGGCCAACGTCCTGACTTTC | CASSSGPFSGANVLTF
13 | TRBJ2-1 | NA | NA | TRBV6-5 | TGTGCCAGCAGGGAGGGAGCCTACAATGAGCAGTTCTTC | CASREGAYNEQFF
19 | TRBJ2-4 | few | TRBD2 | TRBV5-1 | TGCGCCAGCAGCTTGGGCGGGGGGGCCGCACGAGAAGCCAAAAACATTCAGTACTTC | CASSLGGGAAREAKNIQYF
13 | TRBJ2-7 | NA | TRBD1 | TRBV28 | TGTGCCAGCAGTTCAGGGACAGTCGACGAGCAGTACTTC | CASSSGTVDEQYF
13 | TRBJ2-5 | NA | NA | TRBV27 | TGTGCCAGCAGTTCATTTGGGCGGGAGACCCAGTACTTC | CASSSFGRETQYF
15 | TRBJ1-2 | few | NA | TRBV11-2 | TGTGCCAGCAGCGTCCGGACAGAGGGGGACTATGGCTACACCTTC | CASSVRTEGDYGYTF
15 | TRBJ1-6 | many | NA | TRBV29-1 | TGCAGCGTTGCCCTTGCAGGCCCGGATAATTCACCCCTCCACTTT | CSVALAGPDNSPLHF
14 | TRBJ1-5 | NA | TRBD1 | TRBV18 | TGTGCCAGCTCACCACAGACAGGGCATCAGCCCCAGCATTTT | CASSPQTGHQPQHF
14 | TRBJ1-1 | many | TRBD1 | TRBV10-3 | TGTGCCATCACCAGACAGGGGTCAGGGACTGAAGCTTTCTTT | CAITRQGSGTEAFF
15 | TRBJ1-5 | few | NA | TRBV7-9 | TGTGCCAGCACCGAAGGTGGTTATAGCAATCAGCCCCAGCATTTT | CASTEGGYSNQPQHF
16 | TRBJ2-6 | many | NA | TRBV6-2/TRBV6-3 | TGTGCCAGCAGTTCCTCCGGGAGCTCTGGGGCCAACGTCCTGACTTTC | CASSSSGSSGANVLTF
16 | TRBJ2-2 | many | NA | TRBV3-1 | TGTGCCAGCAGCCAAGAGGTGCGCTTAGGCACCGGGGAGCTGTTTTTT | CASSQEVRLGTGELFF
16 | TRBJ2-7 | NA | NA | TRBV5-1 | TGCGCCAGCAGCTTGTCGGGAGACACTCAAGCCTACGAGCAGTACTTC | CASSLSGDTQAYEQYF
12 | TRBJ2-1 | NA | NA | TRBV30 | TGTGCCTGGAGTCCGGGCACCAATGAGCAGTTCTTC | CAWSPGTNEQFF
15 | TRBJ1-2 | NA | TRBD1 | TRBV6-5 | TGTGCCAGCAGTTACCTCGACAGGGGGACCTATGGCTACACCTTC | CASSYLDRGTYGYTF
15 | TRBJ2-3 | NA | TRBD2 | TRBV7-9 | TGTGCCAGCAGCTTAGTCCCGACTAGCCGAGATACGCAGTATTTT | CASSLVPTSRDTQYF
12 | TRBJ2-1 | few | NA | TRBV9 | TGTGCCAGCAGCGTAGCTTTGGATGAGCAGTTCTTC | CASSVALDEQFF
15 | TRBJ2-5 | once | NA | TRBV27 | TGTGCCAGCAGCTCCGCCAAAGGGGAGAAGGGGACCCAGTACTTC | CASSSAKGEKGTQYF
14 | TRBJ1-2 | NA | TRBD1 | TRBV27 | TGTGCCAGCAGCCCGTGGGGTGACAGGGGAGGCTACACCTTC | CASSPWGDRGGYTF
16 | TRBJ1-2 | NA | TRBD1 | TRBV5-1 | TGCGCCAGCAGCTTTTCCCTCCCGGGACAGGGGAATGGCTACACCTTC | CASSFSLPGQGNGYTF
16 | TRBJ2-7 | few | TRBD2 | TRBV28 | TGTGCCAGCAGTTTGCTAGCGGGAGCTGGATCCTACGAGCAGTACTTC | CASSLLAGAGSYEQYF
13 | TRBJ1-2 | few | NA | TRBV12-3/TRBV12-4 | TGTGCCATCGACAGGACCGATAACTATGGCTACACCTTC | CAIDRTDNYGYTF
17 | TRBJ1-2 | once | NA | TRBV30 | TGTGCCTGGAGTCCGAAGACACTCTTCCCAAGGGGAAAGGGCTACACCTTC | CAWSPKTLFPRGKGYTF
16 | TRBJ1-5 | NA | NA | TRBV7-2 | TGTGCCAGCAGCTCCCAATCGACAGGTCCCTATCAGCCCCAGCATTTT | CASSSQSTGPYQPQHF
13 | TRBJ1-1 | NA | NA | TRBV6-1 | TGTGCCAGCTGTCTTAATGGGTTCACTGAAGCTTTCTTT | CASCLNGFTEAFF
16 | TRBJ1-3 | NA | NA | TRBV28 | TGTGCCAGCAGTTCGGAGGGACAAGGGTCAGGAAACACCATATATTTT | CASSSEGQGSGNTIYF
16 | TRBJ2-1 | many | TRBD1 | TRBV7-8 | TGTGCCAGCAGCAGCCGGGACAGGGCTACCTACAATGAGCAGTTCTTC | CASSSRDRATYNEQFF
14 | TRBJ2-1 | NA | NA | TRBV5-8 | TGTGCCAGCAGCTTGGGCAGTATGTACAATGAGCAGTTCTTC | CASSLGSMYNEQFF
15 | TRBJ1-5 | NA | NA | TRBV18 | TGTGCCAGCTCACTGCGCCACAGCACCAATCAGCCCCAGCATTTT | CASSLRHSTNQPQHF
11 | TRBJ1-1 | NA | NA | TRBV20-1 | TGCAGTGCTAGGCCATATGAAGAAGCTTTCTTT | CSARPYEEAFF
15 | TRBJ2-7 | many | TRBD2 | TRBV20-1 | TGCAGTGCTAGGCTAGCGGGATCTCCGACCTACGAGCAGTACTTC | CSARLAGSPTYEQYF
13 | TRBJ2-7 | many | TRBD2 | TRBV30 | TGTGCCTGGAGCAGGACTAGCGGGTCCGAGCAGTACTTC | CAWSRTSGSEQYF
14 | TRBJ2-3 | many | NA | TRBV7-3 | TGTGCCAGCAGCCCAAGACCAACTCCCCACACGCAGTATTTT | CASSPRPTPHTQYF
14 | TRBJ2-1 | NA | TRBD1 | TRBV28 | TGTGCCCGTCGGGACAGACCCCGGAGGAATGAGCAGTTCTTC | CARRDRPRRNEQFF
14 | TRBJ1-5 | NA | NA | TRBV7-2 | TGTGCCAGCAGCTTTTGGGGAGGCAATCAGCCCCAGCATTTT | CASSFWGGNQPQHF
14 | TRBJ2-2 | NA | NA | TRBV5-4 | TGTGCCGGCGAGAGGGACCAGAACACCGGGGAGCTGTTTTTT | CAGERDQNTGELFF
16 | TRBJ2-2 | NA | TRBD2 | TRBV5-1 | TGCGCCAGCAGCTTGACTAGCGGGGGTTTCACCGGGGAGCTGTTTTTT | CASSLTSGGFTGELFF
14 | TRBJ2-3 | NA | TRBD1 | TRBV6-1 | TGTGCCAGCTCAGGACAGGGGGCCGGCGATACGCAGTATTTT | CASSGQGAGDTQYF
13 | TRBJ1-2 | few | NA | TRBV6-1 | TGTGCCAGCAGTGAAAACAGGGTGAACGGCTACACCTTC | CASSENRVNGYTF
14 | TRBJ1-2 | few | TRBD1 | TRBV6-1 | TGTGCCACCTTGCCGGGACAGGGGGATGATGGCTACACCTTC | CATLPGQGDDGYTF
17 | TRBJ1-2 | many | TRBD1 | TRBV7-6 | TGTGCCAGCAGCCTCCGGGGCCCTACCGGGACAGAGTATGGCTACACCTTC | CASSLRGPTGTEYGYTF
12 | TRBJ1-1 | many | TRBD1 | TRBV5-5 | TGTGCCAGCAGCTTGTGGACAGGGGTCGCTTTCTTT | CASSLWTGVAFF
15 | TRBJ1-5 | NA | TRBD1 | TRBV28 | TGTGCCAGCAGTCCCCCCGACAGGGTGGGTCAGCCCCAGCATTTT | CASSPPDRVGQPQHF
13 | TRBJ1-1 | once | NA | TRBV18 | TGTGCCAGCTCACCACCGTACAGGAGTGAAGCTTTCTTT | CASSPPYRSEAFF
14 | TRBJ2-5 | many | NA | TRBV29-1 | TGCAGCGTTGGCCCCCTCTCGGCCCGAGGGACCCAGTACTTC | CSVGPLSARGTQYF
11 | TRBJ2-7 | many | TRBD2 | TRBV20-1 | TGCAGTGCTCTATCTAGCGGCGAGCAGTACTTC | CSALSSGEQYF
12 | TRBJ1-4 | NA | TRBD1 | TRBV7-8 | TGTGCCACGGCGGACAGGGGTGAAAAACTGTTTTTT | CATADRGEKLFF
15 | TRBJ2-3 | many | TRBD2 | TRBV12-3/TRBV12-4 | TGTGCCAGCAGTCCGGGGACTAGCGGGGGAGATACGCAGTATTTT | CASSPGTSGGDTQYF
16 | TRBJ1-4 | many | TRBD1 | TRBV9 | TGTGCCAGCAGCGTAGGGGACAGGGCCGTGTTCGGGAAACTGTTTTTT | CASSVGDRAVFGKLFF
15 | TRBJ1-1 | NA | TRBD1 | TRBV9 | TGTGCCAGCAGCGTAGAAGGACAGGGGAACACTGAAGCTTTCTTT | CASSVEGQGNTEAFF
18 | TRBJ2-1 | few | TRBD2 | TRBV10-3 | TGTGCCATCAGTGAGTCGGGCTGGACTAGCGGAGGGCTCAATGAGCAGTTCTTC | CAISESGWTSGGLNEQFF
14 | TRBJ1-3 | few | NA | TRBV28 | TGTGCCAGCAGTTTTAACCGGGACGGAAACACCATATATTTT | CASSFNRDGNTIYF
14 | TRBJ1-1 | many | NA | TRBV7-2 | TGTGCCAGCAGGGCAGCTAACCGGGACACTGAAGCTTTCTTT | CASRAANRDTEAFF
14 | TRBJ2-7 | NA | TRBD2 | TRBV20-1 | TGCAGTGCTCCCCTTGCTAGCGGGGTCTACGAGCAGTACTTC | CSAPLASGVYEQYF